The 20 T cell receptor beta chains presented below share a single source sample, sequenced in a study of cytomegalovirus exposure and HLA in healthy donors. PCR was performed using 60 Vbeta and 13 Jbeta primers. The repertoire was sequenced with immunoSEQ multiplex PCR; TCRdb's copy has only in-frame clones and lacks some. The table has around 80,000 clones, 78% seen once. The sample was PBMCs. These receptor sequences come from a man aged 18 to 30 in good health and CMV-seropositive.

This clone has just one count. The rearrangement joins TRBV2 to TRBJ2-7, with no clear D. CDR1 is SNHLY, CDR2 FYNNEI, per germline. The CDR3 contains 14 residues. Trimming shortened V by 3 bases and J by 2 bases, and 11 bases separated the two germline ends. This CDR3 reads CASSDPLLPYEQYF. The CDR3 DNA reads TGTGCCAGCAGTGATCCGTTACTCCCCTACGAGCAGTACTTC.

The chain links TRBV4-1 to TRBJ2-7; D is ambiguous. Germline CDR1 is MGHRA and CDR2 is YSYEKL. The CDR3 sequence is 15 residues long. The V end was cut by 1 base, the J end by 2 bases, with 12 bases between. CDR3 DNA: TGCGCCAGCAGCCAAGTCGTCAGGTACCCCTACGAGCAGTACTTC. Translated, it gives CASSQVVRYPYEQYF.

This clone occurred once. The J gene is TRBJ2-1, the V gene TRBV5-1, with D possibly TRBD1 on 5 matching bases. This CDR3 is built from 12 residues. Germline V gene data show CDR1 as SGHRS and CDR2 as YFSETQ. Trimming took off 4 bases at V and 8 bases at J, with 10 bases between the two ends. The DNA for the CDR3 is TGCGCCAGCAGCCCTTTACAGGATGAGCAGTTCTTC. This gives the protein CASSPLQDEQFF.

The chain combines TRBV5-6 with TRBJ1-2; 7 bases agree with TRBD1. Trimming cost V 0 bases and J 0 bases; bases outside gene matches: 5. Looked up from germline, CDR1 is SGHDT and CDR2 is YYEEEE. The CDR3 is made up of 16 amino acids. CDR3 region: CASSLVWGTANYGYTF. The CDR3 nucleotides read TGTGCCAGCAGCTTGGTCTGGGGGACAGCTAACTATGGCTACACCTTC.

The CDR3 protein is CASSQESRMSEKLFF. The DNA of the CDR3 is TGTGCCAGCAGCCAAGAATCTCGCATGAGTGAAAAACTGTTTTTT. This sequence joins TRBV14 and TRBJ1-4; D gene uncertain. V lost 0 bases and J 7 bases, leaving 12 bases between the germline ends. Germline V gives CDR1 SGHDN, CDR2 FVKESK. The CDR3 consists of 15 residues.

The rearrangement uses TRBV5-4 and TRBJ2-5; perhaps TRBD2 as D (6 bases). V was pared by 3 bases and J by 1 base, with 10 bases between. CDR3 length: 14 amino acids. Germline CDR1 reads SGHNT; CDR2 reads YYREEE (reference sequence). The DNA of the CDR3 is TGTGCCAGCAGCTCGGGCGGGACCCAAGAGACCCAGTACTTC. Protein: CASSSGGTQETQYF.

The chain couples TRBV6-5 to TRBJ2-6; D uncertain. Trimming left V 4 bases short and J 0 bases short, with 7 bases between. Germline CDR1 MNHEY, CDR2 SVGAGI. This CDR3 comprises 15 residues. CDR3 sequence reads: CASSFESSGANVLTF. Written as DNA, the CDR3 is TGTGCCAGCAGTTTTGAGAGCTCTGGGGCCAACGTCCTGACTTTC.

V gene TRBV4-1 combines with J gene TRBJ2-7, with a possible D match to TRBD1 (5 bases). In germline, CDR1 is MGHRA, CDR2 YSYEKL. Trimming took 0 bases from V and 1 from J, leaving 10 bases between them. CDR3 length: 15 amino acids. CDR3 bases: TGCGCCAGCAGCCAAGATCACCCAGGGTCCTACGAGCAGTACTTC. It is translated as CASSQDHPGSYEQYF.

The chain is built from TRBV5-1 and TRBJ2-2, with TRBD2 matching over 8 bases. The V segment lost 0 bases and the J segment 2 bases; nucleotides outside the gene matches: 3. CDR1 and CDR2 from the germline V gene are SGHRS and YFSETQ. The CDR3 contains 16 residues. The CDR3 region is CASSLAIAGNTGELFF. DNA for the CDR3: TGCGCCAGCAGCTTGGCGATAGCGGGAAACACCGGGGAGCTGTTTTTT.

In DNA form, the CDR3 reads TGTGCCAGCTCGCCCGGACTCATGAACTCCTACGAGCAGTACTTC. It specifies CASSPGLMNSYEQYF. This chain links TRBV18 with TRBJ2-7, with D tentatively TRBD2 (5 bases). Deletions cut 6 bases from V and 0 bases from J, with 15 bases between. This CDR3 is 15 amino acids long. Germline V gives CDR1 KGHSH, CDR2 LQKENI. The variable domain in full, completed from reference TRBV18 and TRBJ2-7, reads NAGVMQNPRHLVRRRGQEARLRCSPMKGHSHVYWYRQLPEEGLKFMVYLQKENIIDESGMPKERFSAEFPKEGPSILRIQQVVRGDSAAYFCASSPGLMNSYEQYFGPGTRLTVT.

The rearrangement uses TRBV2 and TRBJ2-1; possibly TRBD1 for D (5 bases). This CDR3 spans 11 amino acids. CDR1 SNHLY and CDR2 FYNNEI come from the germline V gene. Trimming left V 7 bases short and J 9 bases short, with 10 bases between. This chain's CDR3 is CASITRGEQFF. For the CDR3, the DNA is TGTGCCAGCATCACAAGGGGTGAGCAGTTCTTC.

The rearrangement joins TRBV27 to TRBJ1-1, with a weak D call TRBD1 (6 bases). This CDR3 has 12 amino acids. With 11 bases removed from V and 4 bases from J, the gap between germline ends came to 14 bases. The germline CDR1 and CDR2 sequences are MNHEY and SMNVEV (reference sequence). In DNA form, the CDR3 reads TGTGCCTCGAGGGGGGAGGGCACTGAAGCTTTCTTT. This codes for CASRGEGTEAFF.

V usage is TRBV11-1 and J usage is TRBJ2-1; D is perhaps TRBD1 (5 bases). Germline CDR1 is SGHAT and CDR2 is FQDESV (reference sequence). Trimming took 7 bases from V and 6 from J, leaving 13 bases between them. This CDR3 has 13 residues. This CDR3 is CASNPWGSNEQFF. The CDR3 nucleotides are TGTGCCAGCAACCCTTGGGGCTCCAATGAGCAGTTCTTC.

V and J are TRBV29-1 and TRBJ2-2, with 9 bases aligning to TRBD1. The V and J ends lost 7 bases and 5 bases, in that order; junction bases with no gene match: 5. The CDR3 is 13 residues long. Germline CDR1 and CDR2: SQVTM and ANQGSEA. The CDR3 region has the DNA TGCAGCGCCGGGACAGGGAGGACCGGGGAGCTGTTTTTT. Translated, it gives CSAGTGRTGELFF.

This chain uses TRBV23-1 with TRBJ1-1; D gene ambiguous. TRBV23-1 is an ORF, with its function uncertain. This CDR3 is built from 15 residues. Trimming left V 4 bases short and J 7 bases short, with 19 bases between. CDR3 nucleotide sequence: TGCGCCAGCAGTCTAAACTGGGAGGGAATCGATGAAGCTTTCTTT. It translates to CASSLNWEGIDEAFF.

The chain uses TRBV7-8 and TRBJ1-2; TRBD1 agrees at 8 bases. CDR1 is SGHVS, CDR2 FQNEAQ, per germline. The CDR3 covers 16 residues. V was clipped by 5 bases and J by 7 bases; unmatched bases: 15. The CDR3 sequence is CASSRGQGSHTVGYTF. In DNA, the CDR3 is TGTGCCAGCAGCAGAGGACAGGGCTCGCATACCGTTGGCTACACCTTC. Full variable domain (outside the CDR3, taken from reference TRBV7-8 and TRBJ1-2): GAGVSQSPRYKVAKRGQDVALRCDPISGHVSLFWYQQALGQGPEFLTYFQNEAQLDKSGLPSDRFFAERPEGSVSTLKIQRTQQEDSAVYLCASSRGQGSHTVGYTFGSGTRLTVV.

The CDR3: CASNLPGEKLFF. The CDR3 DNA sequence: TGTGCCAGCAACCTACCGGGGGAAAAACTGTTTTTT. The chain employs TRBV28 and TRBJ1-4; no clear D. The CDR3 length is 12 residues. Germline V CDR1 and CDR2: MDHEN, SYDVKM. Trimming removed 7 bases at V and 8 bases at J, with 11 bases between.

This clone was counted between two and nine times. The rearrangement joins TRBV5-1 to TRBJ1-3; TRBD1 agrees at 9 bases. This CDR3 region has 15 residues. Germline V gene sequence: CDR1 SGHRS, CDR2 YFSETQ. Trimming removed 4 bases from V and 8 bases from J; junction bases left unmatched: 10. CDR3 protein: CASSPSRDRADTIYF. The CDR3, as DNA: TGCGCCAGCAGCCCGTCCCGGGACAGGGCCGACACCATATATTTT.

The chain employs TRBV5-1 and TRBJ1-2; 7 bases align to TRBD1. Germline V gene sequence: CDR1 SGHRS, CDR2 YFSETQ. The ends lost 6 bases at V and 5 bases at J; junction bases unmatched: 7. This CDR3 has 13 residues. This CDR3 reads CASTWTGPYGYTF. The CDR3 DNA is TGCGCCAGCACCTGGACAGGTCCATATGGCTACACCTTC.

Turning to this clone: The identical CDR3 is also encoded by other nucleotide sequences in the sample. The chain links TRBV15 to TRBJ2-2, with 8 bases lining up with TRBD2. Trimming cost V 3 bases and J 1 base; bases outside gene matches: 1. Per germline, CDR1 LNHNV and CDR2 YYDKDF (reference sequence). CDR3 size: 15 residues. The CDR3 nucleotides read TGTGCCACCAGCAGCCTAGCGGGGAACACCGGGGAGCTGTTTTTT. Its protein is CATSSLAGNTGELFF.